Given below is one TCR beta chain in context. Its antigen is unidentified. This sample is drawn from a study of blood T cells in healthy people across ages. About the research overall: Every two T cells gave about one barcoded beta molecule via template switching. General observations from the study: Older age went with lower TCR beta diversity per million T cells, in a roughly linear way. Observed TCR beta diversity showed a strong correlation with the percentage of naive T cells as measured by flow cytometry. No conclusive comparison of naive versus antigen-experienced cells was possible with unsorted PBMCs.

Unmatched junction bases numbered 17, after V lost 4 bases and J lost 1 base. The CDR3 loop spans 19 amino acids. The V gene's germline CDR1 is MGHRA and CDR2 YSYEKL. Then a second PCR, running roughly 7 to 11 cycles, was carried out with a sample-barcoded 5' primer and a J-beta primer mix. TCRdb re-called the 5' RACE reads with MiXCR, one entry per CDR3 protein. The sample records some 900,000 distinct CDR3 sequences, 29% being singletons. The source material was blood. The TCR comes from a woman of 80 years or more in good health. The chain uses TRBV4-1 and TRBJ1-1, with TRBD1 matching over 8 bases. CDR3 residues: CASSLGVRGQMVGNTEAFF. DNA of the CDR3: TGCGCCAGCAGCCTCGGGGTCAGGGGGCAAATGGTGGGGAACACTGAAGCTTTCTTT.